What follows describes a single T cell receptor (beta chain). No cognate antigen has been identified for it. It has no much larger one-base neighbor in the sample; base qualities were not kept. The data originate from a study of T cell responses to AZD1222 COVID-19 vaccine (dated by TCRdb to about 2021). About the full investigation: AZD1222 recipients with second doses at about 4 weeks or about 12 weeks were pooled, because spike-specific TCR depth and breadth did not differ between schedules. Trial participants were enrolled into age subgroups of 18-55, 56-69 and 70-plus years, which contained roughly 140, 27 and 60 TCR-sequenced participants, respectively. TCR sequencing covered 230 to 250 trial participants: approximately 200 given two doses of AZD1222 and 26 given two doses of MenACWY control vaccine. On the study overall, not on this receptor specifically: Epitopes outside the regions mutated in the B.1.351 and B.1.1.7 variants were reportedly recognized by nearly half of the unique spike-specific TCRs. Most participants were white British and females outnumbered males, and the authors suggested that clonal diversity may have been underestimated. Because no samples from the day 14 peak response were available, repertoires could be characterized only after the peak T cell response. The 56-69-year group was small, and its depth increase did not reach significance, likely because of low power. After two AZD1222 doses, both the breadth and the depth of spike-specific TCRs were significantly higher than at day 0 and than in MenACWY recipients. The vaccine-associated CD4 TCRs covered the entire spike protein, and the dominant responses fell in regions 160-218 and 743-854. Conclusions about previously exposed vaccinees are limited because only a handful of AZD1222 recipients were SARS-CoV-2 seropositive at baseline.

The time point tag for this specimen amounts to: baseline before first vaccination. Samples from vaccinated people were obtained from the UK trials COV001 and COV002, which included a single-blind randomized controlled phase 2/3 trial of AZD1222 (ChAdOx1 nCoV-19) in healthy adults. For TCRbeta chain sequencing, PBMC samples were collected from trial participants at day 0 and at day 28 after the second dose. The junction carries 13 bases between V and J, which are trimmed by 6 bases and 5 bases respectively. The CDR3 contains 13 residues, cysteine and phenylalanine counted. The CDR3 DNA has 39 bases and is translated from base 1. Looking up the germline V gene yields CDR1 SGHAT and CDR2 FQNNGV. The CDR3 regions of human TCRbeta chains were subjected to immunosequencing. The study's processing was this. Repertoire TCRs were checked for matches against a reference library of SARS-CoV-2-specific TCRs that had been generated using the MIRA antigen-specificity platform. Breadth was defined as the fraction of unique TCRs that were SARS-CoV-2-associated, and depth was defined as the fraction of total T cells that were SARS-CoV-2-associated. Each spike-specific TCR was assigned to its reactive spike region and to a CD4 or CD8 class using the MIRA data. Log10-transformed breadth and depth values were compared by one-way ANOVA with Sidak's multiple comparisons tests. The table comes from immuneACCESS by way of TCRdb, which keeps in-frame sequences with V and J called. Part of the clones is missing from these tables; in studies checked, under half for an unresolved V gene and the rest for unknown reasons. That table gives V, J and clone size, and the DNA gave D and trimming. Present in this sample are over 100,000 clones, over 85% of which were seen just once. The leading ten clones occupy 8.4% of the sample.

Here the chain combines TRBV11-2 and TRBJ1-2; tentative D gene TRBD1, with 6 bases matching. Source: peripheral blood, taken on day 0 of AZD1222 vaccination. This TCR was sampled from an adult in good health. The CDR3 loop reads CASSQGGGYGYTF. The sequenced DNA: TGTGCCAGCAGTCAAGGGGGTGGGTATGGCTACACCTTC.